Presented here are 30 T cell receptor beta chains from one specimen sequenced in a study of neurological immune-mediated disorders. TCRdb ran MiXCR on the 5' RACE reads and lists one entry per CDR3 protein. The table shows 46,000 or so distinct CDR3 sequences, with about a tenth occurring only once. The specimen sequenced was PBMCs. These receptors were obtained from a middle-aged woman with HTLV-1-associated myelopathy (HAM/TSP).

This clonotype has only a few counts. The chain is built from TRBV4-1 and TRBJ2-7, with 9 bases matching TRBD2. CDR1 is MGHRA, CDR2 YSYEKL, per germline. The ends lost 0 bases at V and 2 bases at J; junction bases unmatched: 11. This CDR3 region has 18 residues. The CDR3 reads CASSQDFRLAGTTYEQYF. CDR3 DNA sequence: TGCGCCAGCAGCCAAGATTTTCGGCTAGCGGGGACTACCTACGAGCAGTACTTC.

In this sample, this clonotype turned up many times. The rearrangement uses TRBV5-1 and TRBJ2-1, with D hard to call. The germline V gene encodes CDR1 SGHRS and CDR2 YFSETQ. The CDR3 is 13 residues long. V lost 1 base and J lost 9, with 11 bases in between. As DNA, the CDR3 is TGCGCCAGCAGCTTGCCCCCAGTGGGTGAGCAGTTCTTC. It codes for CASSLPPVGEQFF.

Concerning this clonotype: This sequence may be a read error, since a much larger clone differs from it by one base. V gene TRBV2 combines with J gene TRBJ2-7; TRBD1 or TRBD2 may be the D gene (5 bases each). Trimming pared 5 bases from V and 8 bases from J, leaving 10 bases between. Germline CDR1 is SNHLY and CDR2 is FYNNEI. This CDR3 has 11 amino acids. The CDR3 DNA sequence: TGTGCCAGCAGTTCAGGGACCAAGCAGTACTTC. As protein: CASSSGTKQYF.

This clonotype was recorded many times. This chain uses TRBV4-1 with TRBJ2-3, with D tentatively TRBD2 (6 bases). Trimming removed 3 bases at V and 5 bases at J, with 15 bases between. CDR1 is MGHRA, CDR2 YSYEKL, per germline. The CDR3 consists of 15 residues. The CDR3 loop is CASSQIGLPGDTQYF. CDR3 coding DNA: TGCGCCAGCAGCCAGATCGGACTACCTGGAGATACGCAGTATTTT.

The chain uses TRBV12-3 or TRBV12-4 and TRBJ2-7; D may correspond to TRBD1 or TRBD2 (5 bases each). Trimming took 6 bases from V and 0 from J, leaving 18 bases between them. This CDR3 is 16 amino acids long. CDR3 residues: CASSPTSGRSSYEQYF. The CDR3, as DNA: TGTGCCAGCAGCCCAACCTCAGGGAGATCCTCCTACGAGCAGTACTTC.

Of note for this clonotype: A much larger clone lies a single base off, so this may be a read error. This chain joins TRBV20-1 and TRBJ2-1; possibly TRBD1 for D (5 bases). This CDR3 is built from 15 residues. Germline CDR1 DFQATT, CDR2 SNEGSKA (reference sequence). V lost 2 bases, J lost 3 bases, and 14 bases lay in between. In DNA, the CDR3 is TGCAGTGCTAGATATCGGAGAAGGGGCTACAATGAGCAGTTCTTC. It translates to CSARYRRRGYNEQFF.

This clonotype was recorded at least ten times. The chain has TRBV20-1 and TRBJ2-7; TRBD1 agrees at 11 bases. This CDR3 comprises 14 residues. Germline V gives CDR1 DFQATT, CDR2 SNEGSKA (reference sequence). V shed 1 base, J shed 3 bases, and the junction held 2 bases outside the gene matches. The CDR3 protein is CSARAGQGVYEQYF. As DNA, the CDR3 is TGCAGTGCTAGAGCGGGACAGGGGGTCTACGAGCAGTACTTC.

In regard to this clonotype: This may arise from a read error, as a much more abundant clone is one base away. CDR3 region: CASSLVSLAGGMSSYNEQFF. The CDR3 DNA is TGTGCCAGCAGCTTAGTAAGTCTAGCGGGGGGCATGAGCTCCTACAATGAGCAGTTCTTC. J is TRBJ2-1 and V is TRBV7-2; 11 nucleotides align to TRBD2. The CDR3 length is 20 residues. CDR1 is SGHTA, CDR2 FQGNSA, per germline. V was pared by 1 base and J by 0 bases, with 11 bases of the junction left unmatched.

In its sample, this clonotype was seen many times. The CDR3, as DNA: TGCGCCAGCAGCTTGGAAGGGGGGCCTCTGTACAATGAGCAGTTCTTC. This codes for CASSLEGGPLYNEQFF. The chain is built from TRBV5-1 and TRBJ2-1, with D possibly called TRBD1 or TRBD2 (6 bases each). V lost 0 bases and J 4 bases, leaving 14 bases between the germline ends. This CDR3 contains 16 residues. CDR1 is SGHRS, CDR2 YFSETQ, per germline.

This clonotype was counted many times. The chain combines TRBV5-1 with TRBJ2-3; no firm D call. The V gene's germline CDR1 is SGHRS and CDR2 YFSETQ. With 0 bases removed from V and 15 bases from J, the gap between germline ends came to 17 bases. The CDR3 is 13 residues long. The CDR3 DNA follows: TGCGCCAGCAGCTTGGAAGGCAACAACGACCCCTATTTT. As protein: CASSLEGNNDPYF. The entire variable domain, with the rest obtained from reference TRBV5-1 and TRBJ2-3, is as follows: KAGVTQTPRYLIKTRGQQVTLSCSPISGHRSVSWYQQTPGQGLQFLFEYFSETQRNKGNFPGRFSGRQFSNSRSEMNVSTLELGDSALYLCASSLEGNNDPYFGPGTRLTVL.

This clonotype was observed many times. The rearrangement uses TRBV2 and TRBJ2-7; D gene uncertain. The CDR3 covers 11 residues. V lost 5 bases, J lost 0 bases, and 2 bases lay in between. The germline V gene has CDR1 SNHLY and CDR2 FYNNEI. The chain's CDR3 is CASSPSYEQYF. DNA for the CDR3: TGTGCCAGCAGTCCCTCCTACGAGCAGTACTTC.

This clonotype was seen many times. J is TRBJ1-2 and V is TRBV7-2, with unresolved D. The CDR3 is made up of 13 amino acids. With 3 bases removed from V and 3 bases from J, the gap between germline ends came to 8 bases. CDR1 is SGHTA, CDR2 FQGNSA, per germline. The CDR3 DNA sequence: TGTGCCAGCAGCTTCTTCTCAGACTATGGCTACACCTTC. This translates into CASSFFSDYGYTF.

The V and J genes are TRBV2 and TRBJ2-1, with 7 bases matching TRBD1. Germline V gene sequence: CDR1 SNHLY, CDR2 FYNNEI. V trimming: 9 bases; J trimming: 4 bases; junction bases outside the gene matches: 12. CDR3 length equals 15 residues. CDR3: CARRPTGSSYNEQFF. In DNA, the CDR3 is TGTGCCAGAAGACCGACAGGGAGCTCATACAATGAGCAGTTCTTC.

This clonotype was picked up many times. The V gene is TRBV7-2, the J gene TRBJ2-7, with 8 bases matching TRBD1. The CDR3 runs 15 residues. Germline V gene lookup returns CDR1 SGHTA and CDR2 FQGNSA. Trimming at V came to 5 bases and at J to 2 bases, leaving 8 bases not matched to a gene. The DNA for the CDR3 is TGTGCCAGCAGCGGACGGACAGGGTTCCCCTACGAGCAGTACTTC. Protein product: CASSGRTGFPYEQYF.

This clonotype was found many times. J is TRBJ1-5 and V is TRBV7-9, with a possible D match to TRBD1 (5 bases). Trimming shortened V by 7 bases and J by 0 bases, and 16 bases separated the two germline ends. Germline V gene sequence: CDR1 SEHNR, CDR2 FQNEAQ (reference sequence). The CDR3 length is 16 residues. DNA for the CDR3: TGTGCCAGCACTGGGGACCAGGAGCCTAGCAATCAGCCCCAGCATTTT. Its protein product is CASTGDQEPSNQPQHF.

There are many counts of this clonotype. The chain recombines TRBV7-6 with TRBJ2-3; D may be TRBD2 (6 bases). Germline V gene lookup returns CDR1 SGHVS and CDR2 FNYEAQ. Trimming shortened V by 3 bases and J by 0 bases, and 16 bases separated the two germline ends. The CDR3 covers 17 residues. In nucleotides, the CDR3 is TGTGCCAGCAGCTTTGAATTCCGGGGGAGCAGCACAGATACGCAGTATTTT. This encodes CASSFEFRGSSTDTQYF. Using reference TRBV7-6 and TRBJ2-3 for the parts outside the CDR3, the full variable domain is GAGVSQSPRYKVTKRGQDVALRCDPISGHVSLYWYRQALGQGPEFLTYFNYEAQQDKSGLPNDRFSAERPEGSISTLTIQRTEQRDSAMYRCASSFEFRGSSTDTQYFGPGTRLTVL.

Notes on this clonotype: This may arise from a read error, as a much more abundant clone is one base away. The chain has TRBV2 and TRBJ2-7, with D perhaps matching TRBD2 (5 bases). CDR1 and CDR2 from the germline V gene are SNHLY and FYNNEI. The CDR3 runs to 10 residues. Trimming shortened V by 9 bases and J by 6 bases, and 9 bases separated the two germline ends. CDR3 nucleotides: TGTGCCAGTGGGAGTTCCGAGCAGTACTTC. This gives the protein CASGSSEQYF.

In this sample, this clonotype turned up many times. The chain joins TRBV5-5 to TRBJ1-2; 12 nucleotides agree with TRBD1. Germline lookup yields CDR1 SGHKS and CDR2 YYEKEE (reference sequence). The junction had 6 bases not matched to a gene; V was cut back by 4 bases and J by 5 bases. This CDR3 has 15 amino acids. The CDR3 DNA reads as TGTGCCAGCAGCCTGGGACAGGGGGCTTTTTATGGCTACACCTTC. It is translated as CASSLGQGAFYGYTF.

This clonotype was seen ten or more times. The rearrangement joins TRBV5-1 to TRBJ2-3, with TRBD2 identical over 14 bases. V was clipped by 4 bases and J by 4 bases; unmatched bases: 5. This CDR3 is 16 amino acids long. Per germline, CDR1 SGHRS and CDR2 YFSETQ. DNA of the CDR3: TGCGCCAGCAGCCCGGGACTAGCGGGGGACCCAGATACGCAGTATTTT. Encoded protein: CASSPGLAGDPDTQYF.

This clonotype has a count of ten or more. This chain joins TRBV6-2 or TRBV6-3 and TRBJ2-1; D uncertain. The germline V gene has CDR1 MNHEY and CDR2 SVGEGT. The CDR3 extends over 12 amino acids. Trimming left V 9 bases short and J 8 bases short, with 14 bases between. CDR3 amino acids: CASFGKGHEQFF. The CDR3 nucleotides read TGTGCCAGTTTCGGCAAGGGCCATGAGCAGTTCTTC.

This clonotype was observed at least ten times. The rearrangement joins TRBV6-5 to TRBJ2-5; D possibly corresponds to TRBD1 (6 bases). Germline V gives CDR1 MNHEY, CDR2 SVGAGI. Trimming took off 6 bases at V and 1 base at J, with 9 bases between the two ends. The CDR3 is 13 amino acids. The chain's CDR3 is CASRSTGQETQYF. CDR3 bases: TGTGCCAGCAGATCGACAGGCCAAGAGACCCAGTACTTC.

At least ten counts were recorded for this clonotype. The rearrangement joins TRBV20-1 to TRBJ2-6; TRBD2 agrees at 10 bases. With 6 bases clipped from V and 0 bases from J, the junction kept 8 bases outside the gene matches. The germline gives CDR1 DFQATT, CDR2 SNEGSKA (reference sequence). CDR3 length equals 17 residues. The chain's CDR3 is CSARASGGFSGANVLTF. The CDR3 DNA reads as TGCAGTGCGCGAGCTAGCGGGGGTTTCTCTGGGGCCAACGTCCTGACTTTC.

This clonotype was seen a single time. The J gene is TRBJ2-1, the V gene TRBV4-1; 7 positions agree with TRBD2. From germline, CDR1 is MGHRA and CDR2 YSYEKL. After removal of 8 bases from V and 9 bases from J, the junction contained 13 bases not matched to a gene. CDR3 length: 14 residues. As DNA, the CDR3 is TGCGCCAGCCAAGTGGGGGGGTTGGTGGGTGAGCAGTTCTTC. This encodes CASQVGGLVGEQFF.

Many counts were recorded for this clonotype. This sequence joins TRBV4-2 and TRBJ2-3; 10 positions agree with TRBD1. V lost 5 bases, J lost 7 bases, and 12 bases stayed unmatched. The CDR3 is 16 residues long. CDR1 and CDR2 (germline): LGHNA, YNFKEQ. The chain's CDR3 is CASSFSGDRGRNTQYF. CDR3 DNA sequence: TGTGCCAGCAGCTTTTCCGGTGACAGGGGGCGTAATACGCAGTATTTT.

This clonotype was observed at least ten times. This chain uses TRBV10-3 with TRBJ2-7; possibly TRBD1 for D (5 bases). Germline V gene lookup returns CDR1 ENHRY and CDR2 SYGVKD. The length of the CDR3 is 13 residues. Trimming took 4 bases from V and 0 from J, leaving 7 bases between them. CDR3 region: CAISAGISYEQYF. As DNA, the CDR3 is TGTGCCATCAGTGCAGGGATCTCCTACGAGCAGTACTTC.

This clonotype appeared many times. V is TRBV11-2 and J is TRBJ2-7; D is unclear. V gave up 6 bases and J gave up 1 base, with 4 bases separating them. CDR1 is SGHAT, CDR2 FQNNGV, per germline. The CDR3 length is 11 residues. Here the CDR3 reads CASSQSYEQYF. CDR3 DNA: TGTGCCAGCAGTCAATCCTACGAGCAGTACTTC.

The gene calls are TRBV20-1 and TRBJ2-1, with a weak D call TRBD1 (5 bases). Trimming pared 4 bases from V and 2 bases from J, leaving 18 bases between. The CDR3 has 16 amino acids. Germline lookup yields CDR1 DFQATT and CDR2 SNEGSKA (reference sequence). The DNA for the CDR3 is TGCAGTGCTATACCCTGGGTAGGGGCGGCCTACAATGAGCAGTTCTTC. It codes for CSAIPWVGAAYNEQFF.

This clonotype came up many times. The chain carries TRBV3-1 and TRBJ2-3, with TRBD2 as a possible D gene (6 bases). The germline CDR1 and CDR2 sequences are LGHDT and YNNKEL (reference sequence). The CDR3 contains 17 residues. With 0 bases removed from V and 4 bases from J, the gap between germline ends came to 17 bases. CDR3 sequence reads: CASSQDRGDVVADTQYF. CDR3 DNA: TGTGCCAGCAGCCAAGATCGCGGGGATGTAGTGGCAGATACGCAGTATTTT.

This clonotype was observed many times. This sequence joins TRBV7-2 and TRBJ2-1; 12 bases fit TRBD2. Losses at the gene ends were 5 bases for V and 1 base for J; bases not matched to a gene: 6. Germline V gene sequence: CDR1 SGHTA, CDR2 FQGNSA. The CDR3 covers 17 residues. The CDR3 region is CASSPTSGGGSYNEQFF. DNA of the CDR3: TGTGCCAGCAGCCCGACTAGCGGGGGCGGGTCCTACAATGAGCAGTTCTTC.

This clonotype was detected ten times or more. This chain joins TRBV5-1 and TRBJ2-5; TRBD2 agrees at 12 bases. The V segment lost 0 bases and the J segment 5 bases; nucleotides outside the gene matches: 8. This CDR3 has 17 residues. Germline loops: CDR1 SGHRS, CDR2 YFSETQ. The DNA of the CDR3 is TGCGCCAGCAGCTTGGTCGGCCTAGCGGGGGGGCCGGAGACCCAGTACTTC. It translates to CASSLVGLAGGPETQYF.